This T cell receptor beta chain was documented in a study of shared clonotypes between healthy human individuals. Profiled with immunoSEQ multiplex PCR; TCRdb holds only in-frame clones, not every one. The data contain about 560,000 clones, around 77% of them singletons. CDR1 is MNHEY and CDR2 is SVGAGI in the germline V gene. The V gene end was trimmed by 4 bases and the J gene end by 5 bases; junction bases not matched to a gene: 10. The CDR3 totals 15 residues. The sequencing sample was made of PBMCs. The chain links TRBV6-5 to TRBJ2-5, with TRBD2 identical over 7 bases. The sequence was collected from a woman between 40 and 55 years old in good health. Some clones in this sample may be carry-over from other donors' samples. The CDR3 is CASSSPGPGGETQYF. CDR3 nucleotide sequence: TGTGCCAGCAGTTCTCCGGGGCCGGGAGGTGAGACCCAGTACTTC.